The source of this T cell receptor beta chain is a study of Graves' ophthalmopathy and Graves' hyperthyroidism. Each donor who had ophthalmopathy showed moderate-to-severe activity, a CAS of ≥3, a NOSPECS of ≥4, and a duration under 3 months. Pregnant or lactating patients and those with other autoimmune diseases or uncontrolled infections were excluded. Isolation of PBMCs was performed using around 9.5 ml of fresh peripheral blood. RNA served as the template for amplifying TCR beta CDR3 regions. Amplification began with first-round RT-PCR using HTBI primers, then second-round multiplex PCR was performed. TCRdb reprocessed the multiplex PCR reads with MiXCR, giving one entry per CDR3 protein. Seen here are hundreds of thousands of distinct CDR3 sequences, more than 40% observed once, and the top ten hold more than 2.5%. This clonotype was detected a few times. What it binds is not known. Trimming cost V 2 bases and J 5 bases; bases outside gene matches: 2. Germline V gives CDR1 MNHEY, CDR2 SVGAGI. The CDR3 length is 13 residues.

The study, taken as a whole, reports: Most clonotypes expanded in thyroid above 0.001 frequency were present in blood too.

The sequence came from an adult man with Graves' ophthalmopathy. V is TRBV6-5 and J is TRBJ2-7, with TRBD2 matching over 8 bases. Material for sequencing was peripheral blood. CDR3 nucleotides: TGTGCCAGCAGTTACCGGGGGGGGGACGAGCAGTACTTC. Encoded protein: CASSYRGGDEQYF.